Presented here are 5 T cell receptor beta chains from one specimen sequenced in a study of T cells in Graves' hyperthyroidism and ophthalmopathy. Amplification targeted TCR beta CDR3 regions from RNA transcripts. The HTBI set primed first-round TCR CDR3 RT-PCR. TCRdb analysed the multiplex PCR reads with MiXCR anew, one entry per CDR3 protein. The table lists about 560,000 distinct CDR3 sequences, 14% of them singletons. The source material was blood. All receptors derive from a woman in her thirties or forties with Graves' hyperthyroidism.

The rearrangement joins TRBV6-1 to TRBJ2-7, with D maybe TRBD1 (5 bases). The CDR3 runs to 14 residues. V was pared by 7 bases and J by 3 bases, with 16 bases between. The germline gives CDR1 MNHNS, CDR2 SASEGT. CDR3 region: CASNSQGPHYEQYF. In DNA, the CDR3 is TGTGCCAGCAACTCCCAGGGTCCCCACTACGAGCAGTACTTC.

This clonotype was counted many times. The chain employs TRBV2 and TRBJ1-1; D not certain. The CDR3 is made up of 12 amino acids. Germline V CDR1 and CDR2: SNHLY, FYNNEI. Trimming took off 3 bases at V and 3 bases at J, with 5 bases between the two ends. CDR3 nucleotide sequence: TGTGCCAGCAGTGATCGTTACACTGAAGCTTTCTTT. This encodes CASSDRYTEAFF. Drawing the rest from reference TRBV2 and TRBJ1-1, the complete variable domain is EPEVTQTPSHQVTQMGQEVILRCVPISNHLYFYWYRQILGQKVEFLVSFYNNEISEKSEIFDDQFSVERPDGSNFTLKIRSTKLEDSAMYFCASSDRYTEAFFGQGTRLTVV.

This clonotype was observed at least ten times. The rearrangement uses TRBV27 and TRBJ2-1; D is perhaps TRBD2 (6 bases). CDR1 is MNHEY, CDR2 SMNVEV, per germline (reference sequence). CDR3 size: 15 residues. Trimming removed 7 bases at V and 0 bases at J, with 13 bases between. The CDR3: CASTGGTRSYNEQFF. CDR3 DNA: TGTGCCAGCACGGGTGGGACTCGCTCCTACAATGAGCAGTTCTTC.

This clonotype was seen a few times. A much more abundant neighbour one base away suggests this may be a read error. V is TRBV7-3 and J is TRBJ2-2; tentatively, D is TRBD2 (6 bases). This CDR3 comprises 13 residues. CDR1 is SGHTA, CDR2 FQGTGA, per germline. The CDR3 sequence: CASSSGPTGGLFF. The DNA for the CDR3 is TGTGCCAGCAGCTCGGGACCCACCGGGGGGCTGTTTTTT.

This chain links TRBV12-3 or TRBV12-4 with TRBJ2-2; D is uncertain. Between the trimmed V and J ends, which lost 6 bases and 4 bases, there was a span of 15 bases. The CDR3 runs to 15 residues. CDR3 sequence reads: CASSSSSRSTGELFF. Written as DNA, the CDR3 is TGTGCCAGCAGCAGCAGTAGTCGTAGCACCGGGGAGCTGTTTTTT.